The TCR beta chain described here comes from a study of blood T cells in healthy people across ages. The study, taken as a whole, reports: The diversity estimates, figures obtained from one million T cells, were considered underestimates. A greater number of naive CD4+ cells and higher diversity distinguished long-lived donors from aged donors. The recorded TCR beta diversity per million T cells decreased in a roughly linear manner with age.

Next came a second PCR, run for about 6 to 11 cycles, which used a sample-barcoded 5' primer along with a J-beta primer mix. TCRdb ran MiXCR on the 5' RACE reads and lists one entry per CDR3 protein. This table has 1.5 million to 2 million distinct CDR3 sequences, almost 35% appearing once. On this clonotype: The antigen is undetermined. Sequence at one end of the junction differs from germline and may be a read error.

The germline CDR1 and CDR2 sequences are MGHRA and YSYEKL. CDR3 length equals 14 residues. The chain is built from TRBV4-1 and TRBJ2-5, with no clear D. This receptor was obtained from a young woman in good health. Sequenced material: blood. Written as DNA, the CDR3 is TGCGTCAGCAGCCAAGATCCGAGCGCGGAGACCCAGTACTTC. Translating it yields CVSSQDPSAETQYF.